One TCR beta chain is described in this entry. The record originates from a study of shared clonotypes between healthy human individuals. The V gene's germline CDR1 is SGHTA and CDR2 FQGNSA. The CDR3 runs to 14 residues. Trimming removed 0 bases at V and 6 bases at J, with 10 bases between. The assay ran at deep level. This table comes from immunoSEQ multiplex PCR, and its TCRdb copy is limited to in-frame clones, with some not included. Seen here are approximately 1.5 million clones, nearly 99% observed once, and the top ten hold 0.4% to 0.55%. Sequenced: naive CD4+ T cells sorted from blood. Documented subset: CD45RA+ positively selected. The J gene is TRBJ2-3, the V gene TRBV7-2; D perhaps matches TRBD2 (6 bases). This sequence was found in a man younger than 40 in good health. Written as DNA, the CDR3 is TGTGCCAGCAGCTTAGCCGGTCTAGCGGATACGCAGTATTTT. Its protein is CASSLAGLADTQYF.